The T cell receptor (beta chain) under discussion was sequenced for a study of T-cell reconstitution after alpha-beta-depleted transplantation in children. Whole-study findings and limits: There were reportedly several hundred expanded graft clones from which alpha-beta T cells came about two months after transplant. Surviving recipient T cells and thymic progenitors underlay high day-60 TCRbeta diversity in some patients. T-cell counts and diversity at one year post-transplant came mainly from newly produced T cells.

For TCRbeta, the library was prepared with unique molecular identifiers. TCRdb called the PCR reads again in MiXCR, with one record for every CDR3 protein. The sample lists almost 7,500 distinct CDR3 sequences; approximately 5.3% were seen once. This clonotype was found many times. Its target is not known. Trimming at V came to 3 bases and at J to 0 bases, leaving 6 bases not matched to a gene. The germline CDR1 and CDR2 sequences are SEHNR and FQNEAQ (reference sequence). The length of the CDR3 is 16 residues. This TCR came from a child less than two years old who had a stem cell transplant for acute myeloid leukemia, so the T cells may come from the graft donor. Sequencing used PBMCs, mostly from graft donor cells, obtained 180 days after TCRalphabeta/CD19-depleted stem cell transplant. The V gene is TRBV7-9, the J gene TRBJ2-7, with TRBD2 matching over 9 bases. CDR3 bases: TGTGCCAGCAGCTTCGATAGCGGGAGTTTCTCCTACGAGCAGTACTTC. Translation: CASSFDSGSFSYEQYF. The entire variable domain, with the rest obtained from reference TRBV7-9 and TRBJ2-7, is as follows: DTGVSQNPRHKITKRGQNVTFRCDPISEHNRLYWYRQTLGQGPEFLTYFQNEAQLEKSRLLSDRFSAERPKGSFSTLEIQRTEQGDSAMYLCASSFDSGSFSYEQYFGPGTRLTVT.